These T cell receptor beta chains were read from a single sample in a study of OX40 agonist ivuxolimab in advanced cancers. Data came from immunoSEQ multiplex PCR; TCRdb stores just in-frame clones and leaves some out. The sample records 95,000 to 150,000 clones, 85% to 95% being singletons. Sequences were derived from CD4+ or CD8+ T cells sorted from blood, sampled in a trial of the OX40 agonist ivuxolimab. The receptors originated from an adult with an advanced solid tumor such as melanoma, head and neck, liver or kidney cancer. Each CDR3 is given with its conserved first and last residue. A D gene is named only where the DNA matches it firmly.

j_gene,d_gene,v_gene,CDR3aa,CDR3nt
TRBJ2-5,.,TRBV11-2,CASSRLTRAETQYF,TGTGCCAGCAGCAGACTTACTAGGGCAGAGACCCAGTACTTC
TRBJ1-2,TRBD1,TRBV18,CASSPDRDYGYTF,TGTGCCAGCTCACCGGACAGGGATTATGGCTACACCTTC
TRBJ1-3,TRBD1,TRBV7-3,CASSYSGGTGNTIYF,TGTGCCAGCAGCTATTCAGGGGGTACTGGAAACACCATATATTTT
TRBJ1-1,TRBD1,TRBV14,CASRNGGQSRTEAFF,TGTGCCAGCAGGAATGGGGGACAGAGCCGAACTGAAGCTTTCTTT
TRBJ2-3,.,TRBV15,CATSRRQSMPTDTQYF,TGTGCCACCAGCCGGAGACAGTCCATGCCCACAGATACGCAGTATTTT
TRBJ2-7,TRBD1,TRBV28,CASSWPGTGSYEQYF,TGTGCCAGCAGTTGGCCCGGGACAGGTTCCTACGAGCAGTACTTC
TRBJ2-7,.,TRBV6-5,CASSRGTAYEQYF,TGTGCCAGCAGTAGGGGAACCGCCTACGAGCAGTACTTC
TRBJ2-1,TRBD2,TRBV19,CASSMGLAALSSYNEQFF,TGTGCCAGTAGTATGGGACTAGCGGCCCTGAGCTCCTACAATGAGCAGTTCTTC
TRBJ2-1,.,TRBV9,CASSVGGAGARSYNEQFF,TGTGCCAGCAGCGTAGGGGGTGCGGGGGCGCGATCCTACAATGAGCAGTTCTTC
TRBJ2-3,.,TRBV11-3,CASSFGGSTDTQYF,TGTGCCAGCAGCTTTGGCGGAAGCACAGATACGCAGTATTTT
TRBJ2-7,.,TRBV28,CASSLQGLGRGTYEQYF,TGTGCCAGCAGTTTACAGGGGTTGGGAAGGGGGACCTACGAGCAGTACTTC
TRBJ1-3,.,TRBV9,CASSSASGLGNTIYF,TGTGCCAGCAGCTCTGCCTCAGGGCTGGGAAACACCATATATTTT
TRBJ1-6,TRBD1,TRBV4-1,CASSGTGNSPLHF,TGCGCCAGCAGCGGGACAGGGAATTCACCCCTCCACTTT
TRBJ1-5,.,TRBV6-1,CASKGVFWDEQPQHF,TGTGCCTCCAAAGGGGTGTTCTGGGACGAGCAGCCCCAGCATTTT